This TCR beta chain emerged from a study of identical twins. The V segment lost 5 bases and the J segment 6 bases; nucleotides outside the gene matches: 11. Germline V lookup: CDR1 SQVTM, CDR2 ANQGSEA. CDR3 length equals 14 residues. TCRdb re-analysed the 5' RACE reads in MiXCR, keeping a single row per CDR3 protein. The table lists around 490,000 distinct CDR3 sequences, roughly 15% of them singletons. Separately, the same data were catalogued under a study of yellow fever vaccine responses in identical twins.

The rearrangement uses TRBV29-1 and TRBJ2-7; TRBD2 matches at 9 bases. This receptor was obtained from a woman between 18 and 29 years old in good health. The source material was CD4+ T cells sorted from blood. CDR3: CSVHTRGLATEQYF. In DNA form, the CDR3 reads TGCAGCGTTCACACCCGTGGACTAGCGACCGAGCAGTACTTC.